The 12 T cell receptor beta chains in this list originate from one sample, sequenced in a study of a mutant IDH1 vaccine in newly diagnosed glioma. Specified time point: week 5, during vaccination. The study gave 300 ug of mutant IDH1 20-mer peptide per vaccine dose, with topical imiquimod. The method was immunoSEQ multiplex PCR; TCRdb's version includes in-frame clones alone and lacks a portion of them. The data contain roughly 30,000 clones, roughly four fifths of them seen just once; the ten biggest clones take up more than 20%. Their cognate antigens are unknown. Sequenced here: PBMCs, sampled from a glioma patient whose treatment included an IDH1 peptide vaccine. The receptors were sampled from a man aged 25-45 years with glioma.

The rearrangement uses TRBV6-4 and TRBJ1-1; D is uncertain. CDR3 length: 13 amino acids. V was pared by 3 bases and J by 0 bases, with 5 bases between. In germline, CDR1 is MRHNA, CDR2 SNTAGT. CDR3 in DNA: TGTGCCAGCAGTGAGAGACTGAACACTGAAGCTTTCTTT. Translating it yields CASSERLNTEAFF.

V gene TRBV19 combines with J gene TRBJ1-1; TRBD1 is a possible D gene (6 bases). CDR1 is LNHDA, CDR2 SQIVND, per germline (reference sequence). Trimming took off 6 bases at V and 2 bases at J, with 19 bases between the two ends. CDR3 size: 16 residues. The DNA for the CDR3 is TGTGCCAGTAGCAAGTCTCACGGGGGGCTTAACACTGAAGCTTTCTTT. This encodes CASSKSHGGLNTEAFF.

The CDR3 coding sequence is TGTGCCAGCTCACCACAGGGGGCGGACTATGGCTACACCTTC. It specifies CASSPQGADYGYTF. The genes are TRBV18 and TRBJ1-2; 7 nucleotides agree with TRBD1. The J segment lost 3 bases and the V segment lost 1 base, leaving 2 bases of the junction unmatched. Germline V gene lookup returns CDR1 KGHSH and CDR2 LQKENI. The CDR3 sequence is 14 residues long.

The chain combines TRBV29-1 with TRBJ1-5; maybe TRBD1 (6 bases). The germline V gene has CDR1 SQVTM and CDR2 ANQGSEA. V was cut by 4 bases and J by 5 bases, with 12 bases left in between. This CDR3 contains 13 residues. The CDR3 DNA sequence: TGCAGCGTTGCACAGGGTACGGATCAGCCCCAGCATTTT. Translation: CSVAQGTDQPQHF.

The chain couples TRBV15 to TRBJ2-5, with unresolved D. Germline-derived CDR1 and CDR2 are LNHNV and YYDKDF (reference sequence). V was pared by 0 bases and J by 7 bases, with 18 bases between. This CDR3 is 16 amino acids long. The CDR3 loop reads CATSRDRASSGPTQYF. CDR3 in DNA: TGTGCCACCAGCAGAGATAGAGCGAGCAGTGGGCCGACCCAGTACTTC.

The V call is TRBV9, the J call TRBJ1-2; D gene unclear. The CDR3 contains 14 residues. The germline gives CDR1 SGDLS, CDR2 YYNGEE. Trimming removed 0 bases at V and 4 bases at J, with 10 bases between. CDR3 DNA sequence: TGTGCCAGCAGCGTAGGCGGCAACCTCTATGGCTACACCTTC. Encoded protein: CASSVGGNLYGYTF. The variable domain in full, completed from reference TRBV9 and TRBJ1-2, reads DSGVTQTPKHLITATGQRVTLRCSPRSGDLSVYWYQQSLDQGLQFLIQYYNGEERAKGNILERFSAQQFPDLHSELNLSSLELGDSALYFCASSVGGNLYGYTFGSGTRLTVV.

The chain joins TRBV15 to TRBJ2-1; D uncertain. With 1 base removed from V and 5 bases from J, the gap between germline ends came to 18 bases. The CDR3 is 17 amino acids. Germline CDR1 and CDR2: LNHNV and YYDKDF (reference sequence). The chain's CDR3 is CATSRGTDLKRDNEQFF. CDR3 nucleotides: TGTGCCACCAGCAGAGGGACCGACCTAAAGAGAGACAATGAGCAGTTCTTC.

This clone occurred once. The genes are TRBV6-1 and TRBJ2-7; 8 nucleotides align to TRBD1. The CDR3 has 15 amino acids. J was trimmed by 1 base and V by 4 bases; bases with no gene match: 6. Per germline, CDR1 MNHNS and CDR2 SASEGT. CDR3 bases: TGTGCCAGCAGTGCCCGACAGGGGTGGTCCTACGAGCAGTACTTC. Its translation: CASSARQGWSYEQYF.

The chain uses TRBV4-1 and TRBJ2-3; maybe TRBD2 (5 bases). V gave up 1 base and J gave up 5 bases, with 13 bases separating them. The CDR3 spans 15 residues. Germline V lookup: CDR1 MGHRA, CDR2 YSYEKL. In DNA, the CDR3 is TGCGCCAGCAGCCAAGGCCCCGGGGATGAAGATACGCAGTATTTT. It yields the protein CASSQGPGDEDTQYF.

The genes are TRBV30 and TRBJ2-6, with TRBD1 matching 9 bases. The CDR3 extends over 15 amino acids. The J segment lost 2 bases and the V segment lost 3 bases, leaving 2 bases of the junction unmatched. Germline CDR1 and CDR2: GTSNPN and SVGIG (reference sequence). The CDR3 protein is CAWSGTGTGANVLTF. The CDR3 DNA reads TGTGCCTGGAGCGGGACAGGGACTGGGGCCAACGTCCTGACTTTC.

In this sample, this clone turned up a few times. The J gene is TRBJ1-1, the V gene TRBV5-1, with 8 bases fitting TRBD1. The CDR3 has 12 amino acids. Per the germline V gene, CDR1 is SGHRS and CDR2 is YFSETQ. V trimming: 4 bases; J trimming: 8 bases; junction bases outside the gene matches: 4. The CDR3 DNA reads TGCGCCAGCAGCGACAGGGGCGAGGAAGCTTTCTTT. The encoded protein is CASSDRGEEAFF.

V gene TRBV5-6 combines with J gene TRBJ1-3, with 8 positions matching TRBD1. Germline values: CDR1 SGHDT, CDR2 YYEEEE. V was pared by 4 bases and J by 0 bases, with 6 bases of the junction left unmatched. This CDR3 has 16 amino acids. CDR3 nucleotides: TGTGCCAGCAGCCAAAGACAGGGGTACTCTGGAAACACCATATATTTT. Residues: CASSQRQGYSGNTIYF.